This T cell receptor beta chain is drawn from a study of identical twins. A remark on this clonotype: Its antigen is unknown.

TCRdb recomputed calls from the 5' RACE reads with MiXCR, one row per CDR3 protein. The sample carries hundreds of thousands of distinct CDR3 sequences, roughly 7.5% recorded once. All donors were healthy, and all were Caucasian. The germline gives CDR1 MDHEN, CDR2 SYDVKM. V shed 5 bases and J 6 bases; nucleotides not matched to a gene: 10. The CDR3 totals 15 residues. Study-level results: Within twin pairs, the out-of-frame alpha sequences they shared showed excess low generation probability.

These data also featured in a second study, about yellow fever vaccine responses in identical twins.

The rearrangement links TRBV28 to TRBJ2-5; the match to TRBD1 covers 9 bases. Sequences were obtained from memory (CD45RO+) T cells sorted from blood. The clonotype was recovered from a woman under 30 in good health. In DNA form, the CDR3 reads TGTGCCAGCAGTAAAATACAGGGGGCGCGAAAGACCCAGTACTTC. This translates into CASSKIQGARKTQYF.